Given below is one T cell receptor beta chain in context. Its antigen is unknown. Trimming removed 1 base at V and 0 bases at J, with 16 bases between. Per the germline V gene, CDR1 is GTSNPN and CDR2 is SVGIG (reference sequence). The CDR3 totals 16 residues. This sample stems from a study of T cell responses to AZD1222 COVID-19 vaccine. This table comes from immunoSEQ multiplex PCR, and its TCRdb copy is limited to in-frame clones, with some not included. Of about 73,000 clones in the sample, about 87% were seen once. Whole-study results and caveats: Spike was spanned by vaccine-associated CD4 TCRs, which were dominant at 160-218 and 743-854. Only a handful of AZD1222 recipients, more than 5 in all, had baseline seropositivity. Repertoires were obtained solely post-peak T cell response. In a largely white British group with more females than males, clonal diversity was possibly underestimated.

This TCR was sampled from an adult in good health. The starting material was peripheral blood, obtained on day 0 of AZD1222 vaccination. This rearrangement joins TRBV30 to TRBJ2-7; D might be TRBD2 (5 bases). The CDR3 DNA reads TGTGCCTGGAGTGGCCCCCGGACTTCCAGCTCCTACGAGCAGTACTTC. Its translation is CAWSGPRTSSSYEQYF.